Sequencing of this T cell receptor (beta chain) was carried out in a study of shared clonotypes between healthy human individuals. The assay was run at deep level. The assay was immunoSEQ multiplex PCR, and TCRdb's table has in-frame clones only and misses some. The sample lists just over 2,000,000 clones, roughly 95% occurring once. There are 16 residues in the CDR3. Germline V CDR1 and CDR2: PRHDT, FYEKMQ (reference sequence). V was pared by 5 bases and J by 7 bases, with 20 bases between. Naive CD8 cells lacked CD45RO, underwent positive selection for CCR7 and left out terminally differentiated effector memory CD45RA+ cells. Among the donors, all were Caucasian adults who lived in Nashville, Tennessee.

V and J are TRBV13 and TRBJ2-2, with D hard to call. The specimen sequenced was naive CD8+ T cells sorted from blood. This sequence was found in a man younger than 35 in good health. CDR3 in amino acids: CASSPQAQAWIGELFF. CDR3 DNA: TGTGCCAGCAGCCCCCAGGCCCAGGCATGGATCGGGGAGCTGTTTTTT.